This T cell receptor (beta chain) was identified in a study of PD-1 blockade in mismatch repair-deficient tumors. At the level of the study: Patients had approximately 12 mismatch repair-deficient cancer types, all previously treated and progressing. Whole-study findings and limits: Rapid post-treatment expansion, then contraction, generally preceding radiologic response, marked tumor-resident clones.

On this clone: Its antigen is currently unknown.

Trimming shortened V by 3 bases and J by 2 bases, and 14 bases separated the two germline ends. The CDR3 totals 15 residues. The germline CDR1 and CDR2 sequences are MDHEN and SYDVKM. Assay used: immunoSEQ multiplex PCR; TCRdb lists only in-frame clones, some missing. This sample has 120,000 or so clones, with about 88% found just once. V gene TRBV28 combines with J gene TRBJ2-7; D not resolved. The TCR sequence derives from an adult with mismatch repair-deficient cancer. This specimen was peripheral blood, taken 44 weeks after starting pembrolizumab. The CDR3 reads CASSFWGWDPYEQYF. CDR3 in DNA: TGTGCCAGCAGTTTCTGGGGTTGGGATCCCTACGAGCAGTACTTC.